This TCR beta chain originates from a study of pediatric ulcerative colitis. Study at large: Seven patients showed pancolitis and two showed left-sided colitis.

The rectum was sampled with one to two pinch biopsies at colonoscopy. Regarding this clone: The antigen is undetermined.

TCRdb's table, derived via immunoSEQ multiplex PCR, lists solely in-frame clones and lacks some. The table includes 23,000 or so clones, about two thirds detected once. Whole-study findings and limits: No controls had the two rectal clonotypes shared by ulcerative colitis patients. Repertoires came from total lymphocyte DNA, so rare subsets like regulatory T cells may be missed.

This receptor was obtained from a boy between 10 and 17 years old with severe ulcerative colitis. What was sequenced was gut tissue.

DNA of the CDR3: TGTGCCAGCAGCACCCGGGCCTACGAGCAGTACTTC. The encoded protein is CASSTRAYEQYF. The V and J genes are TRBV7-2 and TRBJ2-7; D is unclear. The germline CDR1 and CDR2 sequences are SGHTA and FQGNSA. V lost 5 bases to trimming and J lost 2 bases, with 7 bases between them. The CDR3 length is 12 residues.